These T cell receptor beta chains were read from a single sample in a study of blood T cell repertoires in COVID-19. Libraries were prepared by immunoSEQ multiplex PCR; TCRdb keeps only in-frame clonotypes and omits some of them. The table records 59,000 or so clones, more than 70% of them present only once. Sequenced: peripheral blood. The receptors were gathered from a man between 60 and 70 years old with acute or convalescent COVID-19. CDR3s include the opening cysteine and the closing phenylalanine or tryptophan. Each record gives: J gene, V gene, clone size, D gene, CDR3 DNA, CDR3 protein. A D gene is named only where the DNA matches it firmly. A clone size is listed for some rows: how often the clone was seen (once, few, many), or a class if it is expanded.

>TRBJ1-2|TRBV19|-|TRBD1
TGTGCCAGTAGCCCAGATAGCAGGGGGAGAGGCTACACCTTC
CASSPDSRGRGYTF
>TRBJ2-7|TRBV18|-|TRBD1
TGTGCCAGCTCACCCCGGGACAGGGTGATCGAGCAGTACTTC
CASSPRDRVIEQYF
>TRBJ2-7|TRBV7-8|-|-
TGTGCCAGCAGCTTAGCCGGTTCCTACGAGCAGTACTTC
CASSLAGSYEQYF
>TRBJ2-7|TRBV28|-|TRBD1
TGTGCCAGCAGTTTACCCCGACAGGGTTACGAGCAGTACTTC
CASSLPRQGYEQYF
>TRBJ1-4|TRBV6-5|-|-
TGTGCCAGCAGCTACTGGGGAGGGAATGAAAAACTGTTTTTT
CASSYWGGNEKLFF
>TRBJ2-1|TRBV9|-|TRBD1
TGTGCCAGCAGCGTTGATGACAGGGTTTTATCGTACAATGAGCAGTTCTTC
CASSVDDRVLSYNEQFF
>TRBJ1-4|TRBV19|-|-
TGTGCCAGTAGTATTAACAGGGAGAATGAAAAACTGTTTTTT
CASSINRENEKLFF
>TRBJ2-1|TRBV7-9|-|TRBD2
TGTGCCAGCAGCTTTCCGAGCGGGACCTACAATGAGCAGTTCTTC
CASSFPSGTYNEQFF
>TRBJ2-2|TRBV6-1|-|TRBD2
TGTGCCAGCAGTGAACTCGCGGGGGGGCCCGGGGAGCTGTTTTTT
CASSELAGGPGELFF
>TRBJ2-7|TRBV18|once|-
TGTGCCAGCTCACCGGACAGAGCAGCCTACGAGCAGTACTTC
CASSPDRAAYEQYF
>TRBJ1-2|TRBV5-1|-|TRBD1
TGCGCCAGCAGCCATAACCCAGGGGGAGTGTATGGCTACACCTTC
CASSHNPGGVYGYTF
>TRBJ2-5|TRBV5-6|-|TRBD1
TGTGCCAGCAGCGTGACAGGGGCGAGGGAGACCCAGTACTTC
CASSVTGARETQYF
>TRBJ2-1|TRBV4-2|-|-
TGTGCCAGCAGCCAAGTCGGCGGGAATGAGCAGTTCTTC
CASSQVGGNEQFF
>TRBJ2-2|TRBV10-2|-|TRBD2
TGCGCCAGCAGTGAGCAGCGGGGGGGCCGCGGCACCGGGGAGCTGTTTTTT
CASSEQRGGRGTGELFF
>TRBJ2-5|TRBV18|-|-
TGTGCCAGCTCACGGTCTAGCGCCGGGGAGACCCAGTACTTC
CASSRSSAGETQYF
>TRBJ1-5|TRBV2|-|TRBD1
TGTGCCAGCAGACCGACAGGGGGCGAGGGGCAGCCCCAGCATTTT
CASRPTGGEGQPQHF
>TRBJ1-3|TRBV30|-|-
TGTGCCTGGAGAGCGGCCAGCTCTGGAAACACCATATATTTT
CAWRAASSGNTIYF